This T cell receptor beta chain was sequenced during a study of cytomegalovirus exposure and HLA in healthy donors. Study overall: Earlier results showed approximately 110 million unique TCR beta sequences derived from 150 million to 200 million T cells.

Points on this clone: Its antigen remains unidentified.

Study findings and constraints: Follow-up analysis later connected one missense variant in DCLRE1C with trimming of TCR beta V- and J-genes. An analysis that was carried out later associated fewer than 20,000 TCR beta sequences with HLA alleles at 0.05 false discovery rate. Upon later analysis, TCR association rates were observed to vary by HLA locus, being highest for DRB1 and lowest for HLA-C.

The CDR3 runs 15 residues. With 60 Vbeta and 13 Jbeta primers, the PCR was carried out. This table comes from immunoSEQ multiplex PCR, and its TCRdb copy is limited to in-frame clones, with some not included. Of 130,000 or so clones in the sample, approximately 10% are singletons; the top ten hold 6.5% to 8.5%. Material: PBMCs. The TCR was taken from a woman between 40 and 55 years old in good health and CMV-seropositive. The chain is built from TRBV21-1 and TRBJ2-7; the table's D call, TRBD1, has no DNA check behind it. TRBV21-1 constitutes a pseudogene. The DNA of the CDR3 is TGTGCCAGCAGCACCAGACAGGTTGGATCCTACGAGCAGTACTTC. Translating it yields CASSTRQVGSYEQYF.